This T cell receptor beta chain was recorded in a study of CD8 T cells in Susac syndrome. RNA totalling about 0.5 to 1 ug underwent reverse transcription with random hexamers. Amplification of TCR beta CDR3 across 54 Vbeta and 13 Jbeta was performed with immunoSEQ multiplex PCR. MiXCR was run by TCRdb on the immunoSEQ multiplex PCR reads, yielding one entry per CDR3 protein. The sample records about 170,000 distinct CDR3 sequences, approximately 93% being singletons. Germline loops: CDR1 SQVTM, CDR2 ANQGSEA. CDR3 length: 14 amino acids. The V end lost 5 bases, the J end lost 4 bases, and 17 bases lay between the germline ends.

The sequence came from a human donor with multiple sclerosis. Sequencing was performed on CD4+ T cells from PBMCs. The genes are TRBV29-1 and TRBJ1-2; D gene uncertain. In DNA, the CDR3 is TGCAGCGTTCTTGACCCGTACGGTGTCTATGGCTACACCTTC. Translating it yields CSVLDPYGVYGYTF.